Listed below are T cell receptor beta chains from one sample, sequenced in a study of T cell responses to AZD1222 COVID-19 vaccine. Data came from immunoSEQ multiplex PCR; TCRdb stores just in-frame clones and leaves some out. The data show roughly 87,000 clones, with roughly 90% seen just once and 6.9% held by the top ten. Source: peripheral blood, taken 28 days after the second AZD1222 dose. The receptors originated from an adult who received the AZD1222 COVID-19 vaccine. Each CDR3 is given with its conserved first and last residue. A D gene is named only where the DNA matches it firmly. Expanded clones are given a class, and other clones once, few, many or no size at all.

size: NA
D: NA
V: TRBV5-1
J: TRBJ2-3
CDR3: CASSLETGRTDTQYF
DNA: TGCGCCAGCAGCTTGGAGACAGGCCGCACAGATACGCAGTATTTT

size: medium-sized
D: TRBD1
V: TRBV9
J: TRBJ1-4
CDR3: CASSGRQGASEKLFF
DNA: TGTGCCAGCAGCGGACGACAGGGGGCAAGTGAAAAACTGTTTTTT

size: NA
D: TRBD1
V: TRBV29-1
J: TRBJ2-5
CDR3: CSVVRGLGVKTQYF
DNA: TGCAGCGTTGTAAGGGGGCTGGGGGTTAAGACCCAGTACTTC

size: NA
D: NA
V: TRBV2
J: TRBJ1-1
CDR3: CASRGSMNTEAFF
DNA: TGTGCCAGCAGGGGGAGTATGAACACTGAAGCTTTCTTT

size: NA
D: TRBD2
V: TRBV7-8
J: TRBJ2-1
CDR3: CASSSSGSGSNEQFF
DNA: TGTGCCAGCAGCTCTAGCGGGAGCGGGTCCAATGAGCAGTTCTTC

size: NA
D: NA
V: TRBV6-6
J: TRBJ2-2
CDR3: CASSYSTGGGGELFF
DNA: TGTGCCAGCAGTTACTCGACAGGCGGGGGCGGGGAGCTGTTTTTT

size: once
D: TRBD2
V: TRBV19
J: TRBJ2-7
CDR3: CASSSGLAKTYEQYF
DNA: TGTGCCAGTAGTTCGGGACTAGCGAAAACCTACGAGCAGTACTTC

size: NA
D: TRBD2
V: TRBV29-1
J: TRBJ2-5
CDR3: CSGGLAGVWETQYF
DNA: TGCAGCGGTGGACTAGCGGGAGTCTGGGAGACCCAGTACTTC

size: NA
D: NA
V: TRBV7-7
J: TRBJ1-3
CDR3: CASSLDGTPGNTIYF
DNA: TGTGCCAGCAGCTTAGACGGGACGCCTGGAAACACCATATATTTT

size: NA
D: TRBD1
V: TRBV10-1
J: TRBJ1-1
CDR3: CAGTDREGTEAFF
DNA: TGCGCCGGGACGGACAGGGAGGGGACTGAAGCTTTCTTT

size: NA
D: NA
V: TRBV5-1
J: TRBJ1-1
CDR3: CASSPDLAEAFF
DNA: TGCGCCAGCAGCCCGGACCTGGCTGAAGCTTTCTTT

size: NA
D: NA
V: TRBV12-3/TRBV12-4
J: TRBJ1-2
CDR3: CASSQTDLYGYTF
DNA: TGTGCCAGCAGCCAAACAGATCTCTATGGCTACACCTTC

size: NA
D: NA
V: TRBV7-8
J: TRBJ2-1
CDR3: CASSHRLASVDGNEQFF
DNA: TGTGCCAGCAGCCACCGCTTAGCCTCCGTGGACGGCAATGAGCAGTTCTTC

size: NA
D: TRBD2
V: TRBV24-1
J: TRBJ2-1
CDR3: CATSDVREASGYNEQFF
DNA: TGTGCCACCAGTGACGTCCGGGAAGCTAGCGGATACAATGAGCAGTTCTTC

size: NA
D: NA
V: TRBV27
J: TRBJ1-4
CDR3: CASSSSGGLALEKLFF
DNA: TGTGCCAGCAGTTCCTCGGGGGGGCTCGCCCTTGAAAAACTGTTTTTT

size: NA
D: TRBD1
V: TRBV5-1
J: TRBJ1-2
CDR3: CASSSLGQTTYGYTF
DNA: TGCGCCAGCAGCTCCCTGGGACAGACTACTTATGGCTACACCTTC

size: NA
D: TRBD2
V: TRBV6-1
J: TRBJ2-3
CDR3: CASSGELAGVRTDTQYF
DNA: TGTGCCAGCAGTGGGGAGCTAGCGGGAGTAAGGACAGATACGCAGTATTTT

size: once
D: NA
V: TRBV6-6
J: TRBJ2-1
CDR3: CASSGAGVSEQFF
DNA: TGTGCCAGCTCAGGGGCGGGAGTAAGTGAGCAGTTCTTC

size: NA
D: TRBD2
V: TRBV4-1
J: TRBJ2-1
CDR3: CASSPAGTKLNEQFF
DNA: TGCGCCAGCAGCCCCGCCGGGACTAAACTTAATGAGCAGTTCTTC

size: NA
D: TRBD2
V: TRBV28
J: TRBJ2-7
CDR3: CASGPKPGLGAYEQYF
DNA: TGTGCCAGCGGACCTAAACCGGGACTAGGGGCCTACGAGCAGTACTTC

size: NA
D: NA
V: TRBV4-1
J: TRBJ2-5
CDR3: CASSQVLGSGETQYF
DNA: TGCGCCAGCAGCCAAGTTCTAGGCTCCGGGGAGACCCAGTACTTC

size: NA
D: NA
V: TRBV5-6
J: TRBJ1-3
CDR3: CASSLTGSRNTIYF
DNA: TGTGCCAGCAGCTTGACAGGGTCTCGAAACACCATATATTTT

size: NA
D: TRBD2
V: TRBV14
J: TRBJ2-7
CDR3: CASSQDLIAGAGEQYF
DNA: TGTGCCAGCAGCCAAGATCTGATAGCGGGAGCGGGCGAGCAGTACTTC

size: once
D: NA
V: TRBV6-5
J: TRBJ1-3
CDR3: CASTQSGYSGNTIYF
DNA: TGTGCCAGCACCCAATCGGGTTACTCTGGAAACACCATATATTTT

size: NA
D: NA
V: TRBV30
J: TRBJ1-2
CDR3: CAWKEGPHGPYGYTF
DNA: TGTGCCTGGAAGGAAGGGCCACACGGGCCATATGGCTACACCTTC

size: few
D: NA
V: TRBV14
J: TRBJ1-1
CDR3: CASTLPGSEAFF
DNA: TGTGCCAGCACCCTACCAGGGAGTGAAGCTTTCTTT

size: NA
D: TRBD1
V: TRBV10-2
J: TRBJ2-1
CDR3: CASSQDRGKGEQFF
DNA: TGCGCCAGCAGCCAGGACAGGGGTAAAGGTGAGCAGTTCTTC

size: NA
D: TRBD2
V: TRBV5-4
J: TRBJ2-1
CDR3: CASSLAVASGSMYNEQFF
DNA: TGTGCCAGCAGCTTGGCAGTGGCTAGCGGGAGTATGTACAATGAGCAGTTCTTC

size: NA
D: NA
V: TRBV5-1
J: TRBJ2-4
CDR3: CASSFSTGAGSIQYF
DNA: TGCGCCAGCAGCTTTTCGACCGGGGCAGGGAGCATTCAGTACTTC

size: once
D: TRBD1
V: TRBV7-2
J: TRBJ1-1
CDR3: CASSQDRVGTEAFF
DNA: TGTGCCAGCAGCCAGGACAGGGTTGGCACTGAAGCTTTCTTT

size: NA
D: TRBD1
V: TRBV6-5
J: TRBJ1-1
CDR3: CASSYSHDREAEAFF
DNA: TGTGCCAGCAGTTACTCCCACGACAGGGAGGCTGAAGCTTTCTTT

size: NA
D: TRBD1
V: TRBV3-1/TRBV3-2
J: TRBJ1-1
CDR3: CASRPGTGNTEAFF
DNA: TGTGCCAGCAGACCCGGGACAGGGAACACTGAAGCTTTCTTT

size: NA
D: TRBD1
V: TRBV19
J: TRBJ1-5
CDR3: CASSLRQGEGPQHF
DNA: TGTGCCAGTAGTCTGAGACAGGGGGAAGGGCCCCAGCATTTT

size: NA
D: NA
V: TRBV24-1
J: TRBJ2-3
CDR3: CATSDLTATSTDTQYF
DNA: TGTGCCACCAGTGATTTAACAGCAACTAGCACAGATACGCAGTATTTT

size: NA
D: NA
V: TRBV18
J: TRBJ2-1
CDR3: CASSPPGVSSYNEQFF
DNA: TGTGCCAGCTCACCACCGGGGGTCAGCTCCTACAATGAGCAGTTCTTC

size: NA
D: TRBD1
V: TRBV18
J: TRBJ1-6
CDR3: CASSPNAWTGLNSPLHF
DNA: TGTGCCAGCTCACCAAACGCCTGGACAGGGTTAAACTCACCCCTCCACTTT

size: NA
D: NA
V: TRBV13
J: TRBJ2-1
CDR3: CASSLGGRGAAYNEQFF
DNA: TGTGCCAGCAGCTTAGGAGGTCGCGGGGCTGCCTACAATGAGCAGTTCTTC

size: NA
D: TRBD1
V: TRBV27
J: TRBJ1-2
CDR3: CASRANPWDREYGYTF
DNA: TGTGCCAGCAGGGCTAATCCCTGGGACAGGGAGTATGGCTACACCTTC

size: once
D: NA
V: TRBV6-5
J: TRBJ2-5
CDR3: CASSWGSGTQYF
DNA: TGTGCCAGCAGTTGGGGGTCCGGGACCCAGTACTTC

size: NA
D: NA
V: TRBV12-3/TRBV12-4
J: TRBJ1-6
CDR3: CASSRQYNSPLHF
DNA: TGTGCCAGCAGCCGACAGTATAATTCACCCCTCCACTTT

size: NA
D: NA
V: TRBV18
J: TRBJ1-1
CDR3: CASSQLPGRADTEAFF
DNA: TGTGCCAGCTCACAACTGCCAGGGAGAGCAGACACTGAAGCTTTCTTT

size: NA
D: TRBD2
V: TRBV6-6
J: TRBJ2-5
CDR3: CASSRGRETQYF
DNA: TGTGCCAGCTCACGCGGGAGGGAGACCCAGTACTTC

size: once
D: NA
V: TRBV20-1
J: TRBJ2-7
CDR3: CSASHRYEQYF
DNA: TGCAGTGCTAGCCACAGGTACGAGCAGTACTTC

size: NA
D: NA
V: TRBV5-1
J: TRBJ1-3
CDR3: CASSSGASGNTIYF
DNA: TGCGCCAGCAGCAGCGGGGCTTCTGGAAACACCATATATTTT

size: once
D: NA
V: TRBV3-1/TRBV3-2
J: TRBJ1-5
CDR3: CASSFLGSNQPQHF
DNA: TGTGCCAGCAGTTTCCTGGGCAGCAATCAGCCCCAGCATTTT

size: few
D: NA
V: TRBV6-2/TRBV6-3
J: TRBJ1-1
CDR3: CASSYPAGNTEAFF
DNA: TGTGCCAGCAGTTACCCAGCAGGGAACACTGAAGCTTTCTTT

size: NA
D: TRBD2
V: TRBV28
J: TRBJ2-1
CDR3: CASRRSGRGAFDEQFF
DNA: TGTGCCAGCAGGCGTAGCGGGAGGGGGGCTTTCGATGAGCAGTTCTTC

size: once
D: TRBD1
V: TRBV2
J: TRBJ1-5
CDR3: CASTPNRGNQPQHF
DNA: TGTGCCAGCACCCCTAACAGGGGTAATCAGCCCCAGCATTTT

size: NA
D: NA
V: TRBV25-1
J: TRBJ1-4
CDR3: CATSLRSTNEKLFF
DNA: TGTGCCACAAGTCTAAGGTCAACTAATGAAAAACTGTTTTTT

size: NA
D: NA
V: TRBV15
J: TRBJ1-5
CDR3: CATSVGDLSNQPQHF
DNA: TGTGCCACCAGTGTCGGGGATCTAAGCAATCAGCCCCAGCATTTT

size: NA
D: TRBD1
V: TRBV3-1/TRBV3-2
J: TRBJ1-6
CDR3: CASSPFRDRANSPLHF
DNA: TGTGCCAGCAGCCCGTTCCGGGACAGAGCTAATTCACCCCTCCACTTT

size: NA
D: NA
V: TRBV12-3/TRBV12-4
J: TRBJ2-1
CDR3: CASSLIVDGEQFF
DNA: TGTGCCAGCAGTTTAATCGTAGACGGTGAGCAGTTCTTC